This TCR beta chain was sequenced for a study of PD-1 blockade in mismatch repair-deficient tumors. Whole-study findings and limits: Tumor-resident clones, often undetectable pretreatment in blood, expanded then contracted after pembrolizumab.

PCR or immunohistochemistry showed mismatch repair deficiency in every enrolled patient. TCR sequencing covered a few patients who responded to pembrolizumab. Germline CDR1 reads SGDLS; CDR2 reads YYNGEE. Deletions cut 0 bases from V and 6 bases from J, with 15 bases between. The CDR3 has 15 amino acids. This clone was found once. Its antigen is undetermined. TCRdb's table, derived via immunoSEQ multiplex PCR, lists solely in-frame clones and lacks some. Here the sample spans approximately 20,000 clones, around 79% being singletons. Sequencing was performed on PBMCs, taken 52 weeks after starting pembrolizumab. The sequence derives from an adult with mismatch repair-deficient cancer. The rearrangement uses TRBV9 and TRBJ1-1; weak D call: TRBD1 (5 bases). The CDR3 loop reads CASSVVGGDLAEAFF. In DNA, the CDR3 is TGTGCCAGCAGCGTAGTAGGAGGGGATTTGGCTGAAGCTTTCTTT.